This T cell receptor (beta chain) was retrieved from a study of identical twins. Looked up from germline, CDR1 is SNHLY and CDR2 is FYNNEI. J was trimmed by 5 bases and V by 6 bases; bases with no gene match: 8. This CDR3 spans 15 amino acids. A single record per CDR3 protein comes from TCRdb applying MiXCR to the 5' RACE reads. The data hold hundreds of thousands of distinct CDR3 sequences, with around 6.1% observed a single time. At least ten counts were recorded for this clonotype. The rearrangement links TRBV2 to TRBJ2-5, with TRBD1 matching over 11 bases. The clonotype originates from a man between 18 and 29 years old in good health. The specimen sequenced was naive T cells sorted from blood. As DNA, the CDR3 is TGTGCCAGCAGAGAGGACAGGGGGCGCGGGGAGACCCAGTACTTC. Its translation: CASREDRGRGETQYF.